This is a list of T cell receptor beta chains from one sample in a study of blood T cell repertoires in COVID-19. Clones were sequenced by immunoSEQ multiplex PCR, and TCRdb holds only the in-frame ones, with some missing. The profile shows some 210,000 clones, approximately 86% of them singletons. Sequencing input: PBMCs or T cells enriched from blood (not recorded which). All receptors derive from a man between 18 and 35 years old with acute COVID-19. Each CDR3 is given with its conserved first and last residue. D genes are given only for firm matches. Clone sizes are given selectively: once, few, many, or a class where the clone is expanded.

clone size: -
V gene: TRBV28
CDR3 length: 14
D gene: -
J gene: TRBJ1-1
CDR3 DNA: TGTGCCAGCAGTTCGGGAGGTTCGAACACTGAAGCTTTCTTT
CDR3 protein: CASSSGGSNTEAFF

clone size: -
V gene: TRBV5-6
CDR3 length: 12
D gene: TRBD1
J gene: TRBJ2-5
CDR3 DNA: TGTGCCAGCAGCCCAGGGGGCGAGACCCAGTACTTC
CDR3 protein: CASSPGGETQYF

clone size: -
V gene: TRBV28
CDR3 length: 14
D gene: -
J gene: TRBJ1-5
CDR3 DNA: TGTGCCAGCAGTTTAGGAGGCGGCAATCAGCCCCAGCATTTT
CDR3 protein: CASSLGGGNQPQHF

clone size: -
V gene: TRBV4-1
CDR3 length: 13
D gene: TRBD2
J gene: TRBJ2-2
CDR3 DNA: TGCGCCAGCAGTAGCGGGGTCACCGGGGAGCTGTTTTTT
CDR3 protein: CASSSGVTGELFF

clone size: -
V gene: TRBV11-2
CDR3 length: 14
D gene: TRBD1
J gene: TRBJ2-1
CDR3 DNA: TGTGCCAGCAGCCTGGGACAGAACGAGGTTGAGCAGTTCTTC
CDR3 protein: CASSLGQNEVEQFF

clone size: -
V gene: TRBV19
CDR3 length: 15
D gene: TRBD2
J gene: TRBJ2-1
CDR3 DNA: TGTGCCAGTAGTATGGTACTAGCGGGAGTGGGTGAGCAGTTCTTC
CDR3 protein: CASSMVLAGVGEQFF

clone size: once
V gene: TRBV2
CDR3 length: 14
D gene: -
J gene: TRBJ1-5
CDR3 DNA: TGTGCCAGCAGTGAGAGGGCGGGCAATCAGCCCCAGCATTTT
CDR3 protein: CASSERAGNQPQHF

clone size: -
V gene: TRBV5-1
CDR3 length: 15
D gene: TRBD2
J gene: TRBJ2-5
CDR3 DNA: TGCGCCAGCATCCTAGCGGGAGGGCCCCCAGAGACCCAGTACTTC
CDR3 protein: CASILAGGPPETQYF

clone size: -
V gene: TRBV2
CDR3 length: 14
D gene: -
J gene: TRBJ2-7
CDR3 DNA: TGTGCCAGCAGGACCGCTGAGGGTACCTACGAGCAGTACTTC
CDR3 protein: CASRTAEGTYEQYF

clone size: -
V gene: TRBV11-3
CDR3 length: 15
D gene: -
J gene: TRBJ2-5
CDR3 DNA: TGTGCCAGCAGCTTAGCTGTCGGCGGGTCCTCAACCCAGTACTTC
CDR3 protein: CASSLAVGGSSTQYF

clone size: -
V gene: TRBV10-3
CDR3 length: 17
D gene: -
J gene: TRBJ2-6
CDR3 DNA: TGTGCCGCCCAAGGGGGTGATGTTAGCTCTGGGGCCAACGTCCTGACTTTC
CDR3 protein: CAAQGGDVSSGANVLTF

clone size: -
V gene: TRBV5-8
CDR3 length: 15
D gene: TRBD1
J gene: TRBJ1-6
CDR3 DNA: TGTGCCAGCAGCTCGACAGGGGGCAGGAGTTCACCCCTCCACTTT
CDR3 protein: CASSSTGGRSSPLHF

clone size: -
V gene: TRBV3-1/TRBV3-2
CDR3 length: 19
D gene: TRBD2
J gene: TRBJ2-1
CDR3 DNA: TGTGCCAGCAGCCGACCCAGCGGGGTAGCGTGCTGTAAGGAGGATGAGCAGTTCTTC
CDR3 protein: CASSRPSGVACCKEDEQFF

clone size: few
V gene: TRBV4-1
CDR3 length: 16
D gene: -
J gene: TRBJ2-2
CDR3 DNA: TGCGCCAGCAGCCCGATTGGGCGGACGGGGGCCGGGGAGCTGTTTTTT
CDR3 protein: CASSPIGRTGAGELFF

clone size: -
V gene: TRBV9
CDR3 length: 15
D gene: TRBD2
J gene: TRBJ2-3
CDR3 DNA: TGTGCCAGCACCTGGGGTAGCGGGATGGGGGATACGCAGTATTTT
CDR3 protein: CASTWGSGMGDTQYF

clone size: -
V gene: TRBV5-6
CDR3 length: 14
D gene: -
J gene: TRBJ1-2
CDR3 DNA: TGTGCCAGCAGCTTAACAGGGCGATACTATGGCTACACCTTC
CDR3 protein: CASSLTGRYYGYTF

clone size: -
V gene: TRBV18
CDR3 length: 16
D gene: TRBD2
J gene: TRBJ2-7
CDR3 DNA: TGTGCCAGCTCCAGCCAAGGCGGGAGTAGGGTCGACGAGCAGTACTTC
CDR3 protein: CASSSQGGSRVDEQYF

clone size: -
V gene: TRBV5-6
CDR3 length: 12
D gene: TRBD1
J gene: TRBJ2-7
CDR3 DNA: TGTGCCAGCAGCTCCGACAGGGTCGAGCAGTACTTC
CDR3 protein: CASSSDRVEQYF

clone size: -
V gene: TRBV6-5
CDR3 length: 15
D gene: TRBD2
J gene: TRBJ2-5
CDR3 DNA: TGTGCCAGCAGTTACTCCACGGGAGGGGGGGAGACCCAGTACTTC
CDR3 protein: CASSYSTGGGETQYF

clone size: -
V gene: TRBV28
CDR3 length: 14
D gene: TRBD2
J gene: TRBJ2-1
CDR3 DNA: TGTGCCAGCATACCAGCGGGGGGAGGGAATGAGCAGTTCTTC
CDR3 protein: CASIPAGGGNEQFF

clone size: -
V gene: TRBV5-1
CDR3 length: 18
D gene: TRBD1
J gene: TRBJ2-1
CDR3 DNA: TGCGCCAGCAGCGGATTAACTCGGGACAGGGGATTTAACAATGAGCAGTTCTTC
CDR3 protein: CASSGLTRDRGFNNEQFF

clone size: once
V gene: TRBV18
CDR3 length: 13
D gene: -
J gene: TRBJ2-7
CDR3 DNA: TGTGCCAGCTCACCACCCGATAGCTACGAGCAGTACTTC
CDR3 protein: CASSPPDSYEQYF

clone size: -
V gene: TRBV7-9
CDR3 length: 16
D gene: TRBD1
J gene: TRBJ1-1
CDR3 DNA: TGTGCCAGCAACAACGCAGGGGGTCTTGTTTTCACTGAAGCTTTCTTT
CDR3 protein: CASNNAGGLVFTEAFF

clone size: -
V gene: TRBV12-5
CDR3 length: 15
D gene: TRBD1
J gene: TRBJ2-5
CDR3 DNA: TGTGCTAGTGGTTTGGGGACAGGGATAGCGGAGACCCAGTACTTC
CDR3 protein: CASGLGTGIAETQYF

clone size: -
V gene: TRBV19
CDR3 length: 17
D gene: -
J gene: TRBJ1-5
CDR3 DNA: TGTGCCTCAACCCCGGGCCCACAGGGAACAAGCAATCAGCCCCAGCATTTT
CDR3 protein: CASTPGPQGTSNQPQHF

clone size: -
V gene: TRBV19
CDR3 length: 15
D gene: -
J gene: TRBJ1-4
CDR3 DNA: TGTGCCAGTAGTACAGCCGGACGAAAGGGGGAAAAACTGTTTTTT
CDR3 protein: CASSTAGRKGEKLFF

clone size: few
V gene: TRBV19
CDR3 length: 12
D gene: -
J gene: TRBJ1-4
CDR3 DNA: TGTGCCAGTAGACAGCCTAATGAAAAACTGTTTTTT
CDR3 protein: CASRQPNEKLFF

clone size: -
V gene: TRBV6-5
CDR3 length: 15
D gene: TRBD1
J gene: TRBJ2-7
CDR3 DNA: TGTGCCAGCAGTTACGGGACAGGGAACTCCTACGAGCAGTACTTC
CDR3 protein: CASSYGTGNSYEQYF

clone size: -
V gene: TRBV3-1/TRBV3-2
CDR3 length: 17
D gene: TRBD2
J gene: TRBJ2-5
CDR3 DNA: TGTGCCAGCAGCCACCCGACTAGCGGGAGACCTCAAGAGACCCAGTACTTC
CDR3 protein: CASSHPTSGRPQETQYF

clone size: -
V gene: TRBV6-5
CDR3 length: 15
D gene: -
J gene: TRBJ1-6
CDR3 DNA: TGTGCCAGCAGTTACCGAGGACAGTATAATTCACCCCTCCACTTT
CDR3 protein: CASSYRGQYNSPLHF

clone size: -
V gene: TRBV20-1
CDR3 length: 11
D gene: -
J gene: TRBJ2-1
CDR3 DNA: TGCAGTGCTACTAGGTACAATGAGCAGTTCTTC
CDR3 protein: CSATRYNEQFF

clone size: -
V gene: TRBV30
CDR3 length: 15
D gene: -
J gene: TRBJ2-1
CDR3 DNA: TGTGCCTGGAGGGGATTGGGACTGCCTCTTGATGAGCAGTTCTTC
CDR3 protein: CAWRGLGLPLDEQFF

clone size: -
V gene: TRBV29-1
CDR3 length: 13
D gene: -
J gene: TRBJ2-7
CDR3 DNA: TGCAGCGTTAGACTCTCGAGCGGCTACGAGCAGTACTTC
CDR3 protein: CSVRLSSGYEQYF

clone size: once
V gene: TRBV7-2
CDR3 length: 16
D gene: TRBD2
J gene: TRBJ2-3
CDR3 DNA: TGTGCCAGCAGCTTAGGTCTAGCGGGGATCGGAGATACGCAGTATTTT
CDR3 protein: CASSLGLAGIGDTQYF

clone size: once
V gene: TRBV7-8
CDR3 length: 12
D gene: -
J gene: TRBJ1-1
CDR3 DNA: TGTGCCAGCAGCCAAACGACGGGGGAAGCTTTCTTT
CDR3 protein: CASSQTTGEAFF

clone size: -
V gene: TRBV18
CDR3 length: 15
D gene: TRBD2
J gene: TRBJ2-4
CDR3 DNA: TGTGCCAGCTCACTGGGACTAGTGGCCAAAAACATTCAGTACTTC
CDR3 protein: CASSLGLVAKNIQYF

clone size: -
V gene: TRBV30
CDR3 length: 11
D gene: TRBD2
J gene: TRBJ2-2
CDR3 DNA: TGTGTGGGAGGGGACACCGGGGAGCTGTTTTTT
CDR3 protein: CVGGDTGELFF

clone size: -
V gene: TRBV9
CDR3 length: 15
D gene: TRBD1
J gene: TRBJ2-7
CDR3 DNA: TGTGCCAGCAGCGTAGGCGGACAGGTTACCTACGAGCAGTACTTC
CDR3 protein: CASSVGGQVTYEQYF

clone size: -
V gene: TRBV4-2
CDR3 length: 15
D gene: TRBD1
J gene: TRBJ2-1
CDR3 DNA: TGTGCCAGCAGCCCTACCGGGACAGATCACAATGAGCAGTTCTTC
CDR3 protein: CASSPTGTDHNEQFF

clone size: -
V gene: TRBV29-1
CDR3 length: 13
D gene: -
J gene: TRBJ2-7
CDR3 DNA: TGCAGCGTTCTTACCCACATGGCCTACGAGCAGTACTTC
CDR3 protein: CSVLTHMAYEQYF